The 23 T cell receptor beta chains below all came from one sample that was sequenced in a study of blood T cell repertoires in COVID-19. TCRdb's copy holds only in-frame clones and misses some; the assay was immunoSEQ multiplex PCR. The table records about 47,000 clones, approximately 80% of them present only once. Sequencing was done on a sample of peripheral blood. These receptors came from a man between 60 and 75 years old with acute or convalescent COVID-19.

This sequence joins TRBV5-1 and TRBJ2-7; 10 nucleotides align to TRBD1. The length of the CDR3 is 14 residues. Looked up from germline, CDR1 is SGHRS and CDR2 is YFSETQ. Trimming took 5 bases from V and 3 from J; bases not matched to a gene: 5. Here the CDR3 reads CASRPGTGVYEQYF. The DNA for the CDR3 is TGCGCCAGCAGACCCGGGACAGGGGTCTACGAGCAGTACTTC.

This chain joins TRBV6-5 and TRBJ1-6; no definite D call. The ends were cut back, 10 bases at V and 7 bases at J, with 17 bases in the middle. Germline-derived CDR1 and CDR2 are MNHEY and SVGAGI. The CDR3 contains 14 residues. DNA of the CDR3: TGTGCCACCCTCTCCGGGTTGATAAATTCACCCCTCCACTTT. Its protein product is CATLSGLINSPLHF.

The rearrangement uses TRBV19 and TRBJ1-4; tentatively, D is TRBD1 (6 bases). V gave up 4 bases and J gave up 2 bases, with 17 bases separating them. The germline V gene has CDR1 LNHDA and CDR2 SQIVND (reference sequence). The length of the CDR3 is 17 residues. CDR3 nucleotide sequence: TGTGCCAGTAGTAGCCGCGCTCACAGGGCTACTAATGAAAAACTGTTTTTT. Its protein product is CASSSRAHRATNEKLFF.

The chain combines TRBV4-1 with TRBJ2-7, with TRBD2 identical over 11 bases. The CDR3 is made up of 16 amino acids. Unmatched junction bases numbered 2, after V lost 1 base and J lost 0 bases. Germline V gene sequence: CDR1 MGHRA, CDR2 YSYEKL. CDR3 region: CASSQGLAGGSYEQYF. In nucleotides, the CDR3 is TGCGCCAGCAGCCAAGGTCTAGCGGGGGGCTCCTACGAGCAGTACTTC.

J is TRBJ1-4 and V is TRBV4-1; the D gene is possibly TRBD1 (6 bases). V dropped 4 bases and J dropped 4 bases, with 10 bases sitting between them. Germline V lookup: CDR1 MGHRA, CDR2 YSYEKL. The CDR3 contains 14 residues. CDR3 region: CASSPDSFNEKLFF. The DNA of the CDR3 is TGCGCCAGCAGCCCGGACAGCTTTAATGAAAAACTGTTTTTT.

This clone was detected only once. The rearrangement joins TRBV10-1 to TRBJ2-7, with D uncertain. Germline values: CDR1 WNHNN, CDR2 SYGVQD (reference sequence). V lost 2 bases and J 6 bases, leaving 8 bases between the germline ends. CDR3 size: 12 residues. In DNA, the CDR3 is TGCGCCAGCAGTGAGGGTATCGGCGAGCAGTACTTC. This encodes CASSEGIGEQYF.

This chain joins TRBV19 and TRBJ1-4; tentatively, D is TRBD1 (5 bases). Between the trimmed V and J ends, which lost 5 bases and 5 bases, there was a span of 15 bases. Germline values: CDR1 LNHDA, CDR2 SQIVND (reference sequence). The CDR3 extends over 15 amino acids. The CDR3 loop reads CASSAGGVANEKLFF. The DNA of the CDR3 is TGTGCCAGTAGTGCTGGGGGGGTTGCCAATGAAAAACTGTTTTTT.

The chain employs TRBV5-1 and TRBJ1-2; perhaps TRBD1 as D (5 bases). Germline CDR1 is SGHRS and CDR2 is YFSETQ. V gave up 1 base and J gave up 6 bases, with 7 bases separating them. The CDR3 length is 12 residues. The DNA for the CDR3 is TGCGCCAGCAGCTTGCCGGGGGATGGCTACACCTTC. This codes for CASSLPGDGYTF.

The chain carries TRBV10-3 and TRBJ1-3, with D uncertain. The CDR3 runs to 14 residues. Trimming removed 8 bases from V and 0 bases from J, with 11 bases in between. Germline loops: CDR1 ENHRY, CDR2 SYGVKD. The DNA of the CDR3 is TGTGCCATCTCCGGCACTAGCTCTGGAAACACCATATATTTT. Amino acid sequence: CAISGTSSGNTIYF.

There are a few counts of this clone. V usage is TRBV9 and J usage is TRBJ1-6; no clear D. In germline, CDR1 is SGDLS, CDR2 YYNGEE. The ends were cut back, 0 bases at V and 5 bases at J, with 15 bases in the middle. This CDR3 has 17 residues. CDR3 DNA sequence: TGTGCCAGCAGCGTAGAGCCAGTCCCGAGGGATAATTCACCCCTCCACTTT. Its translation: CASSVEPVPRDNSPLHF. Full variable domain (missing parts from reference TRBV9 and TRBJ1-6): DSGVTQTPKHLITATGQRVTLRCSPRSGDLSVYWYQQSLDQGLQFLIQYYNGEERAKGNILERFSAQQFPDLHSELNLSSLELGDSALYFCASSVEPVPRDNSPLHFGNGTRLTVT.

Here the CDR3 DNA reads TGCGCCAGCAGCCAAGGACTAGCGGGGGTGCTAGCCAAAAACATTCAGTACTTC. Translated, it gives CASSQGLAGVLAKNIQYF. This sequence joins TRBV4-1 and TRBJ2-4; the match to TRBD2 covers 12 bases. CDR3 length: 18 residues. The V gene end was trimmed by 1 base and the J gene end by 0 bases; junction bases not matched to a gene: 4. CDR1 is MGHRA, CDR2 YSYEKL, per germline.

The chain employs TRBV5-1 and TRBJ1-4, with 9 bases identical to TRBD1. This CDR3 region has 15 residues. Germline-derived CDR1 and CDR2 are SGHRS and YFSETQ. Trimming took 4 bases from V and 3 from J; bases not matched to a gene: 4. CDR3 nucleotide sequence: TGCGCCAGCAGCCCGGGACAGGGCTCTAATGAAAAACTGTTTTTT. This codes for CASSPGQGSNEKLFF.

The CDR3 is CASSLNGRRQRGYTF. CDR3 in DNA: TGTGCCAGCAGCCTTAACGGTCGGCGGCAGAGGGGCTACACCTTC. V usage is TRBV7-2 and J usage is TRBJ1-2, with unresolved D. Between the trimmed V and J ends, which lost 5 bases and 8 bases, there was a span of 21 bases. Germline V CDR1 and CDR2: SGHTA, FQGNSA. CDR3 length equals 15 residues.

The chain links TRBV5-6 to TRBJ1-5; D is ambiguous. CDR3 length: 15 residues. From germline, CDR1 is SGHDT and CDR2 YYEEEE. V shed 4 bases and J shed 3 bases, with 14 bases lying between them. The CDR3 bases are TGTGCCAGCAGCCTCTCTATCGGGAACAATCAGCCCCAGCATTTT. Its protein is CASSLSIGNNQPQHF.

The chain links TRBV4-1 to TRBJ2-5; D uncertain. The CDR3 spans 15 residues. Trimming stripped 0 bases from V and 1 base from J, with 9 bases between. Germline CDR1 is MGHRA and CDR2 is YSYEKL. This CDR3 is CASSQDPRLQETQYF. CDR3 nucleotide sequence: TGCGCCAGCAGCCAAGATCCCAGACTCCAAGAGACCCAGTACTTC.

V and J are TRBV5-1 and TRBJ1-1; no reliable D call. V was cut by 0 bases and J by 0 bases, with 12 bases left in between. The CDR3 runs to 16 residues. CDR1 is SGHRS and CDR2 is YFSETQ in the germline V gene. Here the CDR3 reads CASSLAGFRMNTEAFF. For the CDR3, the DNA is TGCGCCAGCAGCTTGGCCGGGTTCCGCATGAACACTGAAGCTTTCTTT.

This chain uses TRBV13 with TRBJ1-1; TRBD1 might be the D (6 bases). The germline V gene has CDR1 PRHDT and CDR2 FYEKMQ (reference sequence). The CDR3 has 14 amino acids. The V end lost 4 bases, the J end lost 0 bases, and 9 bases lay between the germline ends. CDR3 DNA: TGTGCCAGCAGCTCCGGACAGCTGAACACTGAAGCTTTCTTT. Its translation: CASSSGQLNTEAFF.

This chain connects TRBV12-3 or TRBV12-4 to TRBJ1-1; weak D call: TRBD1 (5 bases). The V end lost 3 bases, the J end lost 6 bases, and 11 bases lay between the germline ends. The CDR3 sequence is 13 residues long. In DNA, the CDR3 is TGTGCCAGCAGTTTGGAAAGGGGTGCTGAAGCTTTCTTT. Amino acids: CASSLERGAEAFF.

J is TRBJ2-7 and V is TRBV6-5; 8 nucleotides agree with TRBD1. V lost 0 bases and J lost 5; bases outside the gene matches: 6. The germline V gene encodes CDR1 MNHEY and CDR2 SVGAGI. This CDR3 contains 15 residues. CDR3 in DNA: TGTGCCAGCAGTTACTCGTGGACAGGGACACACGAGCAGTACTTC. Translated, it gives CASSYSWTGTHEQYF.

The gene calls are TRBV30 and TRBJ2-5, with 8 nucleotides matching TRBD2. CDR1 is GTSNPN, CDR2 SVGIG, per germline (reference sequence). This CDR3 is 15 amino acids long. Trimming took 6 bases from V and 5 from J; bases not matched to a gene: 14. CDR3 bases: TGTGCCTGTTCTCGCGAGACGGGGGGGCAGGAGACCCAGTACTTC. This translates into CACSRETGGQETQYF. Combining the CDR3 with reference TRBV30 and TRBJ2-5 gives the whole variable domain SQTIHQWPATLVQPVGSPLSLECTVEGTSNPNLYWYRQAAGRGLQLLFYSVGIGQISSEVPQNLSASRPQDRQFILSSKKLLLSDSGFYLCACSRETGGQETQYFGPGTRLLVL.

V gene TRBV15 combines with J gene TRBJ1-2; 8 bases line up with TRBD1. The V and J ends lost 0 bases and 7 bases, in that order; junction bases with no gene match: 4. Per germline, CDR1 LNHNV and CDR2 YYDKDF (reference sequence). CDR3 length: 14 residues. As DNA, the CDR3 is TGTGCCACCAGCAGAGACGGAACAGGGGGTGGCTACACCTTC. Protein product: CATSRDGTGGGYTF.

The rearrangement links TRBV5-1 to TRBJ2-3, with 10 bases aligning to TRBD1. The V gene's germline CDR1 is SGHRS and CDR2 YFSETQ. The CDR3 runs to 15 residues. J gave up 4 bases and V 7 bases, and 9 bases lay outside the gene matches. The CDR3 reads CASLSEGQGADTQYF. CDR3 DNA sequence: TGCGCCAGCCTCTCCGAAGGACAGGGGGCAGATACGCAGTATTTT. Filled out from reference TRBV5-1 and TRBJ2-3, the complete variable domain reads KAGVTQTPRYLIKTRGQQVTLSCSPISGHRSVSWYQQTPGQGLQFLFEYFSETQRNKGNFPGRFSGRQFSNSRSEMNVSTLELGDSALYLCASLSEGQGADTQYFGPGTRLTVL.

The chain combines TRBV24-1 with TRBJ1-1; possibly TRBD1 for D (6 bases). V was pared by 3 bases and J by 8 bases, with 12 bases between. Germline loops: CDR1 KGHDR, CDR2 SFDVKD. The CDR3 covers 13 residues. CDR3: CATSDPGTTEAFF. The CDR3 DNA follows: TGTGCCACCAGTGATCCCGGGACAACAGAAGCTTTCTTT.